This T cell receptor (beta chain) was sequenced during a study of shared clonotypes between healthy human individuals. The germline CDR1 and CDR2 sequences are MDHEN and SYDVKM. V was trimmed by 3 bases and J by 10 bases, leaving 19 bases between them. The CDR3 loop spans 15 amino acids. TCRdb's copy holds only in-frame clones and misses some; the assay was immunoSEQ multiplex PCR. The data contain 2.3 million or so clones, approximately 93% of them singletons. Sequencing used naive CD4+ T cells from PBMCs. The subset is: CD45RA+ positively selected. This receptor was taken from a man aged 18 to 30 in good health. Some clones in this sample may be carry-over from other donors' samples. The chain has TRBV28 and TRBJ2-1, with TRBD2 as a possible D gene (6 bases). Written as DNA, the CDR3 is TGTGCCAGCAGTTTCGGTCGCCGTGCGGGGTTGGAGCAGTTCTTC. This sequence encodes CASSFGRRAGLEQFF.